This TCR beta chain stems from a study of technical replicates of blood from a handful of donors. Germline V gene lookup returns CDR1 SGDLS and CDR2 YYNGEE. V was pared by 0 bases and J by 3 bases, with 7 bases between. This CDR3 region has 13 residues. This table comes from immunoSEQ multiplex PCR, and its TCRdb copy is limited to in-frame clones, with some not included. The table has more than 65,000 clones, 96% seen once. The receptor was isolated from a human donor in good health. The sequenced sample consisted of T cells isolated from PBMCs. This sequence joins TRBV9 and TRBJ2-7, with D tentatively TRBD1 (6 bases). DNA for the CDR3: TGTGCCAGCAGCGTAGTGGACAGCTACGAGCAGTACTTC. Its translation is CASSVVDSYEQYF.